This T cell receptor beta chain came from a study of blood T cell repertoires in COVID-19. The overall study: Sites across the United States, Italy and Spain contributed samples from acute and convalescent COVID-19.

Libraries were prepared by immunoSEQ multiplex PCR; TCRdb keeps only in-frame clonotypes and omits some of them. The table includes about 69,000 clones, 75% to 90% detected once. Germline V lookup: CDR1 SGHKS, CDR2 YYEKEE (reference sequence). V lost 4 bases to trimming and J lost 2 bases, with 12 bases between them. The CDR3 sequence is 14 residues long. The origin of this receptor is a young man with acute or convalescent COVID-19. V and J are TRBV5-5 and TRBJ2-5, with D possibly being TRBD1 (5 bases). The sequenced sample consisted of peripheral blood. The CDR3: CASSRRDSQETQYF. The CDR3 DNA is TGTGCCAGCAGCCGAAGAGACAGTCAAGAGACCCAGTACTTC.